This T cell receptor beta chain was retrieved from a study of shared clonotypes between healthy human individuals. A word on this clone: The junction departs from the called germline gene at one end, perhaps through a read error.

The germline V gene has CDR1 SEHNR and CDR2 FQNEAQ (reference sequence). The length of the CDR3 is 14 residues. Sequencing was performed with immunoSEQ multiplex PCR; in TCRdb, only in-frame clones are kept and a portion is missing. The repertoire holds 450,000 to 500,000 clones, with approximately 82% as singletons. The source is a woman in her thirties or forties in good health. Some clones in this sample may be carry-over from other donors' samples. The rearrangement uses TRBV7-9 and TRBJ2-7; 10 positions agree with TRBD2. Sequencing input: PBMCs. CDR3 protein: CVSSPGLAEYEQYF. The CDR3 nucleotides read TGTGTCAGCAGCCCAGGACTAGCGGAATACGAGCAGTACTTC. The full variable domain, in which reference TRBV7-9 and TRBJ2-7 provide the parts outside the CDR3, is DTGVSQNPRHKITKRGQNVTFRCDPISEHNRLYWYRQTLGQGPEFLTYFQNEAQLEKSRLLSDRFSAERPKGSFSTLEIQRTEQGDSAMYLCVSSPGLAEYEQYFGPGTRLTVT.